A single sample is the source of the 21 T cell receptor beta chains below, sequenced in a study of neurological immune-mediated disorders. One entry per CDR3 protein, called by TCRdb with MiXCR from the 5' RACE reads. This sample has some 31,000 distinct CDR3 sequences, with roughly 4.4% found just once. The sample consisted of PBMCs. Source of these receptors: a man aged 18 to 30 in good health.

This clonotype was counted many times. The chain carries TRBV19 and TRBJ1-1; no definite D call. V lost 4 bases and J 1 base, leaving 10 bases between the germline ends. The CDR3 sequence is 14 residues long. CDR1 is LNHDA, CDR2 SQIVND, per germline (reference sequence). In DNA form, the CDR3 reads TGTGCCAGTAGTACCTCGTCACAGAACACTGAAGCTTTCTTT. Protein: CASSTSSQNTEAFF.

Ten or more counts support this clonotype. The V gene is TRBV20-1, the J gene TRBJ1-2, with D possibly being TRBD1 (6 bases). CDR3 length: 13 residues. V lost 3 bases and J lost 7, with 15 bases in between. Germline V gene data show CDR1 as DFQATT and CDR2 as SNEGSKA (reference sequence). CDR3 bases: TGCAGTGCTAGGTTACAGGGCTCTCGTGGCTACACCTTC. Its translation: CSARLQGSRGYTF.

This clonotype has ten or more counts. This CDR3 reads CASSFQARAGEQYF. CDR3 sequence (DNA): TGTGCCAGCAGCTTCCAGGCCCGGGCGGGGGAGCAGTACTTC. The V call is TRBV7-9, the J call TRBJ2-7, with D maybe TRBD2 (6 bases). The V gene lost 3 bases and the J gene lost 7 bases, with 16 bases spanning the gap. Germline CDR1 reads SEHNR; CDR2 reads FQNEAQ (reference sequence). This CDR3 has 14 residues.

Within the sample, this clonotype is medium-sized (0.01 to 0.1%). V usage is TRBV7-2 and J usage is TRBJ2-2; TRBD2 aligns across 14 bases. Losses at the gene ends were 4 bases for V and 5 bases for J; bases not matched to a gene: 9. The germline V gene encodes CDR1 SGHTA and CDR2 FQGNSA. This CDR3 contains 18 residues. In DNA form, the CDR3 reads TGTGCCAGCAGCTACACCCCGACTAGCGGGGGGGCTACCGGGGAGCTGTTTTTT. It is translated as CASSYTPTSGGATGELFF.

In its sample, this clonotype was seen many times. The chain joins TRBV29-1 to TRBJ2-5; D is undetermined. V lost 5 bases, J lost 1 base, and 8 bases lay in between. The length of the CDR3 is 12 residues. CDR1 is SQVTM and CDR2 is ANQGSEA in the germline V gene. CDR3 region: CSVTLAQETQYF. The CDR3 coding sequence is TGCAGCGTTACCCTCGCCCAAGAGACCCAGTACTTC.

This clonotype has at least ten counts. This chain connects TRBV6-6 to TRBJ1-5; no clear D. Trimming shortened V by 8 bases and J by 0 bases, and 11 bases separated the two germline ends. This CDR3 has 14 residues. Germline V gives CDR1 MNHNY, CDR2 SVGAGI (reference sequence). The CDR3 sequence is CASGSQYSNQPQHF. CDR3 in DNA: TGTGCCAGCGGTTCTCAGTATAGCAATCAGCCCCAGCATTTT.

This clonotype came up many times. The CDR3 nucleotides are TGTGCCAGCACCTCGCAGGGGGCAGGGGGCTATGGCTACACCTTC. As protein: CASTSQGAGGYGYTF. V usage is TRBV5-8 and J usage is TRBJ1-2; 8 positions match TRBD1. V shed 6 bases and J 4 bases; nucleotides not matched to a gene: 11. Germline V gene data show CDR1 as SGHTS and CDR2 as YDEGEE. The CDR3 is 15 amino acids.

This clonotype was seen ten or more times. The chain has TRBV12-3 or TRBV12-4 and TRBJ2-7, with 9 positions matching TRBD1. This CDR3 spans 14 amino acids. Unmatched junction bases numbered 10, after V lost 6 bases and J lost 7 bases. CDR3 sequence reads: CASRLTGGSGEQYF. DNA of the CDR3: TGTGCCAGCAGACTTACAGGGGGCTCGGGAGAGCAGTACTTC.

The table lists this clonotype with many counts. The V call is TRBV7-2, the J call TRBJ2-4; 7 positions match TRBD1. This CDR3 is built from 15 residues. Germline CDR1 reads SGHTA; CDR2 reads FQGNSA. With V trimmed by 2 bases and J by 7 bases, 8 bases remained unmatched. The CDR3 bases are TGTGCCAGCAGCTTATCCTACGCGACAGGGAACATTCAGTACTTC. As protein: CASSLSYATGNIQYF.

This clonotype was detected many times. The V gene is TRBV19, the J gene TRBJ1-5; weak D call: TRBD1 (6 bases). Trimming took off 6 bases at V and 2 bases at J, with 17 bases between the two ends. The CDR3 has 16 residues. Per germline, CDR1 LNHDA and CDR2 SQIVND (reference sequence). The CDR3 DNA follows: TGTGCCAGTAGGGAGGGGGGGGCCTTTGGCAATCAGCCCCAGCATTTT. Protein sequence: CASREGGAFGNQPQHF.

There are many counts of this clonotype. The V gene is TRBV6-5, the J gene TRBJ1-1; TRBD1 matches 8 bases. Per the germline V gene, CDR1 is MNHEY and CDR2 is SVGAGI. With V trimmed by 6 bases and J by 4 bases, 4 bases remained unmatched. The CDR3 sequence is 13 residues long. The CDR3 loop reads CASRETGGTEAFF. CDR3 DNA: TGTGCCAGCAGGGAAACAGGGGGCACTGAAGCTTTCTTT.

This clonotype showed up many times. V gene TRBV20-1 combines with J gene TRBJ1-6, with a tentative D call TRBD1 (5 bases). Trimming removed 0 bases from V and 6 bases from J, with 18 bases in between. This CDR3 is 17 amino acids long. In germline, CDR1 is DFQATT, CDR2 SNEGSKA (reference sequence). CDR3 sequence: CSARDYSAGQFNSPLHF. In nucleotides, the CDR3 is TGCAGTGCTAGAGATTATTCAGCAGGGCAGTTTAATTCACCCCTCCACTTT.

In this sample, this clonotype turned up many times. This rearrangement joins TRBV5-8 to TRBJ1-1; D gene unclear. The CDR3 sequence is 15 residues long. Germline CDR1 reads SGHTS; CDR2 reads YDEGEE. V gave up 2 bases and J gave up 3 bases, with 14 bases separating them. The CDR3 reads CASSLRTGRDTEAFF. The CDR3 DNA reads as TGTGCCAGCAGCTTAAGAACGGGGAGGGACACTGAAGCTTTCTTT.

This clonotype was detected many times. This rearrangement joins TRBV27 to TRBJ1-1; 9 nucleotides agree with TRBD1. This CDR3 comprises 14 residues. J was trimmed by 4 bases and V by 5 bases; bases with no gene match: 5. CDR1 is MNHEY, CDR2 SMNVEV, per germline (reference sequence). CDR3 nucleotide sequence: TGTGCCAGCAGTAGGACAGGGGACGGCACTGAAGCTTTCTTT. Its translation: CASSRTGDGTEAFF.

This clonotype qualifies as medium-sized. The chain links TRBV7-2 to TRBJ1-5; maybe TRBD1 (5 bases). The germline V and J ends were trimmed by 4 bases and 7 bases, with 20 bases remaining between them. The CDR3 is 16 residues long. Germline CDR1 and CDR2: SGHTA and FQGNSA. The CDR3 DNA reads TGTGCCAGCAGCTATAGGGCAGGGATAACGGAACAGCCCCAGCATTTT. Translating it yields CASSYRAGITEQPQHF. The full variable domain, rest sourced from reference TRBV7-2 and TRBJ1-5, is GAGVSQSPSNKVTEKGKDVELRCDPISGHTALYWYRQSLGQGLEFLIYFQGNSAPDKSGLPSDRFSAERTGGSVSTLTIQRTQQEDSAVYLCASSYRAGITEQPQHFGDGTRLSIL.

This clonotype came up many times. The chain links TRBV9 to TRBJ2-3; TRBD1 aligns across 9 bases. This CDR3 spans 15 amino acids. The germline CDR1 and CDR2 sequences are SGDLS and YYNGEE. Unmatched junction bases numbered 8, after V lost 3 bases and J lost 6 bases. Here the CDR3 DNA reads TGTGCCAGCAGCGCGTGGGACAGGGATGCCGATACGCAGTATTTT. Translated, it gives CASSAWDRDADTQYF. The full variable domain, rest sourced from reference TRBV9 and TRBJ2-3, is DSGVTQTPKHLITATGQRVTLRCSPRSGDLSVYWYQQSLDQGLQFLIQYYNGEERAKGNILERFSAQQFPDLHSELNLSSLELGDSALYFCASSAWDRDADTQYFGPGTRLTVL.

This clonotype was seen at least ten times. The chain recombines TRBV5-4 with TRBJ2-3; D is undetermined. Trimming cost V 10 bases and J 0 bases, with 12 bases left between them. The germline gives CDR1 SGHNT, CDR2 YYREEE (reference sequence). The CDR3 sequence is 13 residues long. CDR3 loop: CAGSFLSTDTQYF. DNA for the CDR3: TGTGCCGGTAGTTTTCTTAGCACAGATACGCAGTATTTT.

There are many counts of this clonotype. V gene TRBV9 combines with J gene TRBJ2-5; no definite D call. The length of the CDR3 is 16 residues. The V gene lost 2 bases and the J gene lost 1 base, with 15 bases spanning the gap. The germline V gene has CDR1 SGDLS and CDR2 YYNGEE. The CDR3 is CASSVQLDLFQETQYF. Written as DNA, the CDR3 is TGTGCCAGCAGCGTTCAACTGGACCTCTTCCAAGAGACCCAGTACTTC. Full variable domain (remainder filled in from reference TRBV9 and TRBJ2-5): DSGVTQTPKHLITATGQRVTLRCSPRSGDLSVYWYQQSLDQGLQFLIQYYNGEERAKGNILERFSAQQFPDLHSELNLSSLELGDSALYFCASSVQLDLFQETQYFGPGTRLLVL.

This clonotype was observed many times. J is TRBJ2-1 and V is TRBV20-1; TRBD2 is a possible D gene (6 bases). The length of the CDR3 is 11 residues. Germline V gene lookup returns CDR1 DFQATT and CDR2 SNEGSKA (reference sequence). The germline V and J ends were trimmed by 5 bases and 4 bases, with 6 bases remaining between them. CDR3 loop: CSAREYNEQFF. In nucleotides, the CDR3 is TGCAGTGCTCGGGAGTACAATGAGCAGTTCTTC.

There are many counts of this clonotype. The V and J genes are TRBV10-3 and TRBJ1-4; D might be TRBD1 (6 bases). This CDR3 is 15 amino acids long. Germline V gene data show CDR1 as ENHRY and CDR2 as SYGVKD. V lost 0 bases to trimming and J lost 7 bases, with 12 bases between them. The CDR3 region is CAISESDSFFEKLFF. CDR3 nucleotide sequence: TGTGCCATCAGTGAGTCGGACAGTTTTTTTGAAAAACTGTTTTTT.

The table lists this clonotype with many counts. J is TRBJ2-7 and V is TRBV12-3 or TRBV12-4; no clear D gene. The CDR3 totals 13 residues. V was shortened by 6 bases and J by 2 bases, with 11 bases between the two germline ends. Written as DNA, the CDR3 is TGTGCCAGCAGCAATACCATGACCTACGAGCAGTACTTC. This codes for CASSNTMTYEQYF.